Shown below are 9 T cell receptor beta chains from a single sample sequenced in a study of a mutant IDH1 vaccine in newly diagnosed glioma. No antigen is known for these receptors. Regarding time point: week 35, safety follow-up. Doses of 300 ug of mutant IDH1 20-mer peptide were given with topical imiquimod. The assay was immunoSEQ multiplex PCR, and TCRdb's table has in-frame clones only and misses some. The sample consists of approximately 31,000 clones, around three quarters of them appearing once. Specimen: PBMCs, collected from a glioma patient whose treatment included an IDH1 peptide vaccine. The receptor source for this set is a man in his forties with glioma. Some clones in this sample may be carry-over from other donors' samples.

The chain recombines TRBV5-1 with TRBJ1-2; tentatively, D is TRBD1 (5 bases). Germline CDR1 is SGHRS and CDR2 is YFSETQ. The CDR3 contains 15 residues. V shed 1 base and J shed 8 bases, with 18 bases lying between them. The chain's CDR3 is CASSLMAGTGGGYTF. CDR3 DNA: TGCGCCAGCAGCTTGATGGCAGGGACTGGGGGAGGCTACACCTTC.

This clone was counted between two and nine times. The chain uses TRBV5-1 and TRBJ2-4; 13 bases fit TRBD2. Germline V gene data show CDR1 as SGHRS and CDR2 as YFSETQ. V lost 4 bases, J lost 0 bases, and 10 bases stayed unmatched. This CDR3 region has 19 residues. The CDR3 here is CASSPGTSGTSVAKNIQYF. The CDR3 DNA sequence: TGCGCCAGCAGCCCGGGGACTAGCGGGACGAGTGTAGCCAAAAACATTCAGTACTTC.

V usage is TRBV15 and J usage is TRBJ2-7; 8 bases map to TRBD1. The CDR3 is made up of 14 amino acids. Germline-derived CDR1 and CDR2 are LNHNV and YYDKDF (reference sequence). V gave up 0 bases and J gave up 6 bases; unmatched junction bases: 4. The CDR3 nucleotides are TGTGCCACCAGCAGAGACAGGGGGCGAATCGAGCAGTACTTC. Amino acid sequence: CATSRDRGRIEQYF.

This rearrangement joins TRBV27 to TRBJ1-2; a weak D match, TRBD1 (5 bases). CDR3 length: 13 amino acids. CDR1 is MNHEY and CDR2 is SMNVEV in the germline V gene (reference sequence). V was shortened by 3 bases and J by 7 bases, with 12 bases between the two germline ends. The CDR3 region is CASSLSGAPGYTF. The CDR3, as DNA: TGTGCCAGCAGTTTGAGTGGGGCCCCTGGCTACACCTTC.

The chain recombines TRBV4-3 with TRBJ2-1; 9 bases align to TRBD2. Trimming at V came to 1 base and at J to 6 bases, leaving 7 bases not matched to a gene. Per the germline V gene, CDR1 is LGHNA and CDR2 is YSLEER. This CDR3 comprises 16 residues. The chain's CDR3 is CASSQVGGGAFNEQFF. The DNA for the CDR3 is TGCGCCAGCAGCCAAGTGGGCGGGGGGGCCTTCAATGAGCAGTTCTTC.

The chain uses TRBV15 and TRBJ2-7; 7 bases align to TRBD1. Germline loops: CDR1 LNHNV, CDR2 YYDKDF (reference sequence). V lost 10 bases, J lost 0 bases, and 3 bases stayed unmatched. There are 12 residues in the CDR3. CDR3 sequence (DNA): TGTGCCAGCGGACAGGACTCCTACGAGCAGTACTTC. Amino acid sequence: CASGQDSYEQYF.

This sequence joins TRBV29-1 and TRBJ2-1; the D gene is possibly TRBD2 (5 bases). The CDR3 runs to 17 residues. Germline V gene lookup returns CDR1 SQVTM and CDR2 ANQGSEA. Trimming left V 3 bases short and J 4 bases short, with 22 bases between. In nucleotides, the CDR3 is TGCAGCGTTGACGGGCGGGTTTCAAGGACCTCGTACAATGAGCAGTTCTTC. Translating it yields CSVDGRVSRTSYNEQFF.

Judged by abundance, this clone is medium-sized. The chain joins TRBV6-1 to TRBJ1-2; a possible D gene is TRBD1 (6 bases). Per the germline V gene, CDR1 is MNHNS and CDR2 is SASEGT. The CDR3 is made up of 13 amino acids. Deletions cut 6 bases from V and 8 bases from J, with 16 bases between. For the CDR3, the DNA is TGTGCCAGCAGCGCTCGGGGGGGCCGGGGCTACACCTTC. Protein sequence: CASSARGGRGYTF.

CDR3 region: CASTGTSGVGGETQYF. In DNA form, the CDR3 reads TGTGCCAGCACGGGGACTAGCGGCGTAGGGGGGGAGACCCAGTACTTC. The chain carries TRBV2 and TRBJ2-5, with 11 bases aligning to TRBD2. The V gene end was trimmed by 7 bases and the J gene end by 5 bases; junction bases not matched to a gene: 12. The CDR3 length is 16 residues. The germline CDR1 and CDR2 sequences are SNHLY and FYNNEI.